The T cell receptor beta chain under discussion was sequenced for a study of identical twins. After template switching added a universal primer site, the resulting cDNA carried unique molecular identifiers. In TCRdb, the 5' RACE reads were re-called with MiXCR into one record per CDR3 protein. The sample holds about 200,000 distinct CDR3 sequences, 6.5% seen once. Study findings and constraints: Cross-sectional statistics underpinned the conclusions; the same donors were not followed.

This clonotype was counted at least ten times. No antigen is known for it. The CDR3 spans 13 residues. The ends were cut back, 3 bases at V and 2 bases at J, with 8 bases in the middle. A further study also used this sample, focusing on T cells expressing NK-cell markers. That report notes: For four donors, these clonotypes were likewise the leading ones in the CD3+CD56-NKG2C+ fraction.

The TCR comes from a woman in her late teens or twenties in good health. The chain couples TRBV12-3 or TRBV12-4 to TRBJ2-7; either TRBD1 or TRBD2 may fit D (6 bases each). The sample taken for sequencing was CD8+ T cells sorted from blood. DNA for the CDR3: TGTGCCAGCAGTTTCGGGGGCCCCTACGAGCAGTACTTC. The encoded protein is CASSFGGPYEQYF.